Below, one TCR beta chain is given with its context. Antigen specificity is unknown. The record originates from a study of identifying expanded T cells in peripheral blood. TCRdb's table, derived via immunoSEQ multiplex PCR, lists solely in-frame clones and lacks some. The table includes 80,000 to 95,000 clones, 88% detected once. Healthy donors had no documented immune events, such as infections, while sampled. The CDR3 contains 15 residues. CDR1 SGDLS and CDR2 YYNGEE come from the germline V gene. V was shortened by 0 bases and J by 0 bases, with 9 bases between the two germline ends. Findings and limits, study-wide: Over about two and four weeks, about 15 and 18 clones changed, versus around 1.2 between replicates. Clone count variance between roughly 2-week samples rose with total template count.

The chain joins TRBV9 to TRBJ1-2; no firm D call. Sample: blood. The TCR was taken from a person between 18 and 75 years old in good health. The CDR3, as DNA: TGTGCCAGCAGCGTAGGGCGGGAAACTAACTATGGCTACACCTTC. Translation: CASSVGRETNYGYTF.